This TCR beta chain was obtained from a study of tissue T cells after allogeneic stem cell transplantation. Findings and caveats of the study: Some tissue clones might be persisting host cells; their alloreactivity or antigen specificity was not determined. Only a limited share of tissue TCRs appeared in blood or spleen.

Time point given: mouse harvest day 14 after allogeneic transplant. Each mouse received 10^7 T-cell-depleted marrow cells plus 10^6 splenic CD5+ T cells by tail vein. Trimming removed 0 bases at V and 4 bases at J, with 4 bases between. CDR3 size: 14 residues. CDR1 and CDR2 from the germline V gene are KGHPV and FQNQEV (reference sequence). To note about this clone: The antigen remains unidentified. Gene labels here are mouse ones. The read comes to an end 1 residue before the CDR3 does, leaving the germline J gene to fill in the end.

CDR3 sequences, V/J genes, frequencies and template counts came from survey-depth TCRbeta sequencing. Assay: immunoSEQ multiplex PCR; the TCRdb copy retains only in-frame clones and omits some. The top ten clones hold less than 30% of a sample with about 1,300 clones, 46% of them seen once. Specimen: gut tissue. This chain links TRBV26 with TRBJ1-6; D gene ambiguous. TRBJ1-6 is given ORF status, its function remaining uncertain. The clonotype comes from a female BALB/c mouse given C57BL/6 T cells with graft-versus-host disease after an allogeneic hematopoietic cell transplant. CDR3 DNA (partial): TGTGCCAGCAGTCTGTCGCATTATAATTCGCCCCTCTAC. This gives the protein CASSLSHYNSPLY. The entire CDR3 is CASSLSHYNSPLYF.